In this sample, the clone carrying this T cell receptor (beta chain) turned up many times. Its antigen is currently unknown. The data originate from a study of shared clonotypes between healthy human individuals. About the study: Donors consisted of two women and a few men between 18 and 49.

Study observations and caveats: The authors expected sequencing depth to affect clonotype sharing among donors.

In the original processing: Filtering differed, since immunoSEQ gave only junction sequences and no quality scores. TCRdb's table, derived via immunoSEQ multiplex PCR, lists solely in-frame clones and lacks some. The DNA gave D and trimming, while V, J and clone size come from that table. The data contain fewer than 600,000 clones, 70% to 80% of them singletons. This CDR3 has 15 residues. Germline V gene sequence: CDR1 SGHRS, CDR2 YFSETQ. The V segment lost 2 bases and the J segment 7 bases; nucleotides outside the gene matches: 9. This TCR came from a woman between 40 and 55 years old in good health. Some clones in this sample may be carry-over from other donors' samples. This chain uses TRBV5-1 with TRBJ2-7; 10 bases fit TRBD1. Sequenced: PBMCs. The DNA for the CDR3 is TGCGCCAGCAGCTTTACCGGGACAGGGGAAGGAGAGCAGTACTTC. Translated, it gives CASSFTGTGEGEQYF.